The rows below give T cell receptor beta chains drawn from one sample of a study of blood T cell repertoires in COVID-19. Profiled with immunoSEQ multiplex PCR; TCRdb holds only in-frame clones, not every one. The sample has more than 70,000 clones, roughly 90% seen once; the top ten hold over 15%. Input material: peripheral blood. The receptors were gathered from a woman aged 80 or older with acute or convalescent COVID-19. Each CDR3 is given with its conserved first and last residue. The D gene is left open where the match is weak. Size values are once, few and many counts, or a class for expanded clones, and some rows have none.

CDR3 | DNA | size | V | D | J
CASSPWDSEMETQYF | TGCGCCAGCAGCCCGTGGGACTCGGAGATGGAGACCCAGTACTTC | NA | TRBV5-1 | NA | TRBJ2-5
CASSNVGISYEQYF | TGTGCCAGCAGTAACGTCGGGATTTCCTACGAGCAGTACTTC | NA | TRBV6-5 | NA | TRBJ2-7
CASSLDGTSGGYEQFF | TGTGCCAGCAGCTTAGATGGGACTAGCGGGGGATATGAGCAGTTCTTC | NA | TRBV7-2 | TRBD2 | TRBJ2-1
CASEAGGYEQFF | TGTGCTAGTGAGGCAGGGGGCTATGAGCAGTTCTTC | NA | TRBV12-5 | TRBD1 | TRBJ2-1
CATSDLPGTGQNF | TGTGCCACCAGTGATTTGCCAGGGACAGGCCAGAACTTC | NA | TRBV24-1 | TRBD1 | TRBJ2-7
CASRLTVNTEAFF | TGTGCCAGCCGACTGACGGTGAACACTGAAGCTTTCTTT | NA | TRBV6-5 | NA | TRBJ1-1
CASSQTTGAVGEQYF | TGTGCCAGCTCACAAACGACAGGGGCTGTCGGCGAGCAGTACTTC | NA | TRBV18 | TRBD1 | TRBJ2-7
CASSSPGRWGSGNTIYF | TGTGCCAGCAGCTCCCCCGGGAGGTGGGGTTCTGGAAACACCATATATTTT | NA | TRBV13 | NA | TRBJ1-3
CASSRVQSNTEAFF | TGCGCCAGCAGCCGGGTACAGTCGAACACTGAAGCTTTCTTT | once | TRBV4-1 | NA | TRBJ1-1
CASSRNRQGANTGELFF | TGTGCCAGCAGCCGTAACCGACAGGGCGCGAACACCGGGGAGCTGTTTTTT | NA | TRBV7-3 | TRBD1 | TRBJ2-2
CASSLDGGSTDTQYF | TGTGCTAGCAGCTTAGACGGGGGGAGCACAGATACGCAGTATTTT | NA | TRBV7-7 | TRBD2 | TRBJ2-3
CASSLVQQETQYF | TGCGCCAGCAGCTTGGTACAGCAAGAGACCCAGTACTTC | NA | TRBV5-1 | NA | TRBJ2-5
CASSLSGRNTEAFF | TGTGCCAGTAGTCTCTCCGGGAGGAACACTGAAGCTTTCTTT | NA | TRBV19 | NA | TRBJ1-1
CATNRDTEAFF | TGTGCCACGAACAGGGACACTGAAGCTTTCTTT | NA | TRBV6-5 | NA | TRBJ1-1
CASSEVTTGRNTEAFF | TGTGCCAGCAGTGAAGTCACTACAGGGCGGAACACTGAAGCTTTCTTT | few | TRBV6-1 | NA | TRBJ1-1
CASGEGALEEQYF | TGTGCCAGTGGGGAGGGTGCCCTTGAAGAGCAGTACTTC | NA | TRBV19 | TRBD2 | TRBJ2-7
CASRTGLGNQPQHF | TGTGCCAGTAGAACAGGGTTGGGCAATCAGCCCCAGCATTTT | NA | TRBV19 | NA | TRBJ1-5
CASSPQSSYNSPLHF | TGTGCCAGCAGTCCACAGAGCTCCTATAATTCACCCCTCCACTTT | NA | TRBV3-1/TRBV3-2 | NA | TRBJ1-6
CASSQGLGQVLNYGYTF | TGCGCCAGCAGCCAAGGTTTAGGCCAGGTTCTTAACTATGGCTACACCTTC | NA | TRBV4-1 | NA | TRBJ1-2
CASSEFGQGSRTPLHF | TGTGCCAGCAGTGAATTTGGACAGGGGTCCAGGACACCCCTCCACTTT | NA | TRBV6-1 | TRBD1 | TRBJ1-6
CASSQQGAFTEAFF | TGTGCCAGCAGTCAACAGGGGGCATTCACTGAAGCTTTCTTT | NA | TRBV28 | TRBD1 | TRBJ1-1
CASSPAQGRKLEQYF | TGTGCCAGCAGCCCGGCGCAGGGGCGTAAGTTGGAGCAGTACTTC | NA | TRBV5-6 | NA | TRBJ2-7
CASSSRGGLENEQFF | TGTGCCAGCAGCTCCCGAGGGGGACTAGAAAATGAGCAGTTCTTC | NA | TRBV4-2 | TRBD2 | TRBJ2-1
CASSLDRDRGYTF | TGCGCCAGCAGTCTTGACAGGGACCGTGGCTACACCTTC | NA | TRBV10-1 | TRBD1 | TRBJ1-2
CATSAGRGNEKLFF | TGTGCCACCAGTGCGGGCAGGGGAAATGAAAAACTGTTTTTT | NA | TRBV24-1 | NA | TRBJ1-4
CASSLMGARETQYF | TGCGCCAGCAGCTTGATGGGGGCGAGGGAGACCCAGTACTTC | NA | TRBV5-1 | NA | TRBJ2-5
CASSITRGSNEKLFF | TGTGCCAGCAGCATTACTCGGGGTTCTAATGAAAAACTGTTTTTT | NA | TRBV5-6 | NA | TRBJ1-4
CASSLGTGGRDYGYTF | TGTGCCAGCAGCTTAGGGACAGGGGGCAGGGACTATGGCTACACCTTC | NA | TRBV11-2 | TRBD1 | TRBJ1-2
CASSQRGGQRTDTQYF | TGCGCCAGCAGCCAAAGAGGGGGACAACGCACAGATACGCAGTATTTT | NA | TRBV4-1 | NA | TRBJ2-3
CASSFETFNSPLHF | TGTGCCAGCAGTTTTGAGACATTCAATTCACCCCTCCACTTT | NA | TRBV27 | NA | TRBJ1-6
CAISQQGSGNTIYF | TGTGCCATCAGTCAACAGGGTTCTGGAAACACCATATATTTT | NA | TRBV10-3 | NA | TRBJ1-3
CASVPTGLSFEAFF | TGTGCCAGCGTACCAACGGGTTTGAGTTTTGAAGCTTTCTTT | NA | TRBV18 | NA | TRBJ1-1
CASSYTRQGQPQHF | TGTGCCAGCAGTTACACCCGACAGGGCCAGCCCCAGCATTTT | NA | TRBV6-6 | TRBD1 | TRBJ1-5
CAIKFPGGTEAFF | TGTGCCATCAAGTTCCCAGGGGGCACTGAAGCTTTCTTT | NA | TRBV10-3 | TRBD1 | TRBJ1-1
CASSVEGTGGYEQYF | TGTGCCAGCAGCGTAGAGGGGACAGGAGGCTACGAGCAGTACTTC | NA | TRBV9 | TRBD1 | TRBJ2-7
CASSPPGQGWEAQHF | TGTGCCAGCTCACCCCCGGGACAGGGCTGGGAGGCCCAGCATTTT | NA | TRBV18 | TRBD1 | TRBJ1-5
CASSLYRDINQPQHF | TGTGCCAGCAGCTTATACCGGGACATCAATCAGCCCCAGCATTTT | NA | TRBV7-2 | NA | TRBJ1-5
CASSPSGGTDTQYF | TGTGCCAGCAGCCCTAGCGGGGGCACAGATACGCAGTATTTT | NA | TRBV11-2 | TRBD2 | TRBJ2-3
CASSLSRTGHFNEQFF | TGTGCTAGCAGCTTATCCCGGACAGGTCACTTCAATGAGCAGTTCTTC | NA | TRBV7-7 | TRBD1 | TRBJ2-1
CASRQGSDTEAFF | TGCGCCAGCAGACAGGGGAGTGATACTGAAGCTTTCTTT | NA | TRBV10-2 | TRBD1 | TRBJ1-1
CASSDRQGLGSPLHF | TGTGCCAGCAGCGACAGACAGGGTTTGGGTTCACCCCTCCACTTT | NA | TRBV11-2 | TRBD1 | TRBJ1-6
CASSFRRTGLNTEAFF | TGTGCCAGCAGCTTTAGGCGGACAGGGCTGAACACTGAAGCTTTCTTT | NA | TRBV13 | TRBD1 | TRBJ1-1
CASSRTGDTDTQYF | TGTGCCAGCAGTCGTACAGGGGACACAGATACGCAGTATTTT | once | TRBV28 | TRBD1 | TRBJ2-3
CASKEGWGYNSPLHF | TGTGCCAGTAAAGAGGGCTGGGGCTATAATTCACCCCTCCACTTT | NA | TRBV19 | NA | TRBJ1-6
CASSLADRGNTEAFF | TGCGCCAGCAGCTTGGCCGATCGGGGGAACACTGAAGCTTTCTTT | NA | TRBV5-1 | NA | TRBJ1-1